Given below is one T cell receptor delta chain in context. A read error is possible here, since a much larger clone lies one base away. Distinct nucleotide sequences in the sample also encode this CDR3. The sample is drawn from a study of gamma-delta T cells after stem cell transplantation. TCRdb called clones from the RT-PCR reads again using CATT. The sample holds 4,700 or so delta-chain clones, about 15% seen once. Germline assignment: CDR1 GEAIGNYY and CDR2 EKD. The CDR3 contains 21 residues. The clonotype comes from a human donor. It is not recorded whose cells these are; they may come from a transplant donor. This chain joins TRDV2 and TRDJ3; a possible D gene is TRDD3 (5 bases). Sequenced sample: gamma-delta T cells. The CDR3 DNA follows: TGTGCCTGTGACACCGGGACCGGGGAGACAGTCACCTCCTGTGACACCCGACAGATGTTTTTC. Protein product: CACDTGTGETVTSCDTRQMFF.